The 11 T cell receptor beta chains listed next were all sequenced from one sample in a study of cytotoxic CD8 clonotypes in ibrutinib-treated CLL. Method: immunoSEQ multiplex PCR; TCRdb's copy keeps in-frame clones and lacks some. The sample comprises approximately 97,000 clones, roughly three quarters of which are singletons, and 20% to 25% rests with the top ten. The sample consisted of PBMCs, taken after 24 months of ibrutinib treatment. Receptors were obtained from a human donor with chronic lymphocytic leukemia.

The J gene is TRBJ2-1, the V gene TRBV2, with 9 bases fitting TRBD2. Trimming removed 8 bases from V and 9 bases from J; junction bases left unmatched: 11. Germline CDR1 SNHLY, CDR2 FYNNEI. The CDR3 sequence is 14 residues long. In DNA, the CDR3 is TGTGCCAGCCATCCTGGCGGGAGGGCCGTTGAGCAGTTCTTC. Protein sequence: CASHPGGRAVEQFF.

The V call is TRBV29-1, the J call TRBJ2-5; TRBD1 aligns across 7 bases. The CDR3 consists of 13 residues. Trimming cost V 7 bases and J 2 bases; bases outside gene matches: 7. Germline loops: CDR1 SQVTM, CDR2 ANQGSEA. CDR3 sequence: CSAGGQPQETQYF. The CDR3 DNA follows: TGCAGCGCTGGGGGACAGCCACAAGAGACCCAGTACTTC.

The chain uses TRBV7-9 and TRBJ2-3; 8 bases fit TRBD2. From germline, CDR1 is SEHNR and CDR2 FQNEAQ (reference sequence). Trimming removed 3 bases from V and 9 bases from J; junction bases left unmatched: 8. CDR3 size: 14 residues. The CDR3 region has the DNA TGTGCCAGCAGCTTCACTCAACGCGGGGGGACGCAGTATTTT. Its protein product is CASSFTQRGGTQYF.

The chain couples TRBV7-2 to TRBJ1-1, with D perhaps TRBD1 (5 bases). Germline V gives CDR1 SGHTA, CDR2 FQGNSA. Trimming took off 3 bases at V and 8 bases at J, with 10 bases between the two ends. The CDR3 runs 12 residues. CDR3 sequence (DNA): TGTGCCAGCAGCTTTCCAGGGCTGGAAGCTTTCTTT. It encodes CASSFPGLEAFF.

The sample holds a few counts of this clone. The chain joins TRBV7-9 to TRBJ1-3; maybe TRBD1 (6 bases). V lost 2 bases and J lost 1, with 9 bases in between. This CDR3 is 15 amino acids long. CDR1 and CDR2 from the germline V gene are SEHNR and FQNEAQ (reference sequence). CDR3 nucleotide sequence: TGTGCCAGCAGCTTATTCAGGGGTTCTGGAAACACCATATATTTT. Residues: CASSLFRGSGNTIYF.

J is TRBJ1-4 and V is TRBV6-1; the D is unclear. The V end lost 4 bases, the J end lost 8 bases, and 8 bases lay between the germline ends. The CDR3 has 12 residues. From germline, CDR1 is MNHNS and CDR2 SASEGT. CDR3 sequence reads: CASSVPGEKLFF. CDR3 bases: TGTGCCAGCAGTGTTCCGGGAGAAAAACTGTTTTTT.

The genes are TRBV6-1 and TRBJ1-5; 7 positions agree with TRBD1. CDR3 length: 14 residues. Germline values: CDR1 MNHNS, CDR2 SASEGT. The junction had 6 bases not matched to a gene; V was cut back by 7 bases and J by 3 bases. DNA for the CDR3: TGTGCCAGCATGCGACAGGGTTCCAATCAGCCCCAGCATTTT. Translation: CASMRQGSNQPQHF.

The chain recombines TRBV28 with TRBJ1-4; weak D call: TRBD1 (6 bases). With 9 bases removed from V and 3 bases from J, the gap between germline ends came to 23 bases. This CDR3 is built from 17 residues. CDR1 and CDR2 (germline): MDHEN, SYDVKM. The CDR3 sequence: CASFSWTAATANEKLFF. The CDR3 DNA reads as TGTGCCAGTTTTTCTTGGACAGCGGCTACTGCTAATGAAAAACTGTTTTTT.

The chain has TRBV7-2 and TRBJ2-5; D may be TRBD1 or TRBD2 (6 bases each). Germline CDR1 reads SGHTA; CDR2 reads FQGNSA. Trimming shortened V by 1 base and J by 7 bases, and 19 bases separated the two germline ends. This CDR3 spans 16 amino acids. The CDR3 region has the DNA TGTGCCAGCAGCTTAGGGGGGCTACAGGGAGGAGGGACCCAGTACTTC. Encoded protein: CASSLGGLQGGGTQYF.

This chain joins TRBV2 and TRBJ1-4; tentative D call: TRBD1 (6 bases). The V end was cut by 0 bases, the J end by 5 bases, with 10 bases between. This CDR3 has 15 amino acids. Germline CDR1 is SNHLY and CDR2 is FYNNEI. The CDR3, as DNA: TGTGCCAGCAGTGAAGCGCAGGGGCTAAATGAAAAACTGTTTTTT. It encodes CASSEAQGLNEKLFF.

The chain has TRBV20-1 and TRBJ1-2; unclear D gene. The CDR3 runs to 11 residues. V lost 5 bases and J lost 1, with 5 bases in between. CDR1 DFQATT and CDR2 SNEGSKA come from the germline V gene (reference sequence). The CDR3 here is CSAPVNYGYTF. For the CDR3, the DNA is TGCAGTGCTCCGGTTAACTATGGCTACACCTTC.